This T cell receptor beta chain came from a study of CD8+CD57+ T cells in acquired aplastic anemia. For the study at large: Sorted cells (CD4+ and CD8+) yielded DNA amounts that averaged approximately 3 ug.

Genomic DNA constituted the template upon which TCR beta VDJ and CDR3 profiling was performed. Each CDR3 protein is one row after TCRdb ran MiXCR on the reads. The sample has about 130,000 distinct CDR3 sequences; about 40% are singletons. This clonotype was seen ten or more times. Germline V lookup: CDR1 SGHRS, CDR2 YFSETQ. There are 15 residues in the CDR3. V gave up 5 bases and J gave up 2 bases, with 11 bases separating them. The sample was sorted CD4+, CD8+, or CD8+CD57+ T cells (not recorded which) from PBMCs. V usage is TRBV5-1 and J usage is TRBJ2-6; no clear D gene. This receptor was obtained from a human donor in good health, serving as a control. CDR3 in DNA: TGCGCCAGCAGGTCTGTTGGGGCTGGGGCCAACGTCCTGACTTTC. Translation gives CASRSVGAGANVLTF.